Listed below are T cell receptor beta chains from one sample, sequenced in a study of CD8 T cells in Susac syndrome. TCRdb re-called the immunoSEQ multiplex PCR reads with MiXCR, one entry per CDR3 protein. The profile shows around 80,000 distinct CDR3 sequences, roughly 96% of them singletons. The sequenced material came from CD8+ T cells from PBMCs. All receptors come from a human donor with Susac syndrome. Each CDR3 is given with its conserved first and last residue. Each record gives: J gene, V gene, clone size, D gene, CDR3 DNA, CDR3 protein. A D gene is named only where the DNA matches it firmly. Part of the rows lack a size; the others show once, few, many or a class for expanded clones.

TRBJ2-1 TRBV7-6 - - TGTGCCAGCAGCTTAGCCCCGTACAGCCCTGATGAGCAGTTCTTC CASSLAPYSPDEQFF
TRBJ2-1 TRBV7-9 once - TGTGCCAGCAGCTTAGTCGTGAATGAGCAGTTCTTC CASSLVVNEQFF
TRBJ2-7 TRBV27 - - TGTGCCAGCAGTTTATCAGGGCCGGGCTTTTACGAGCAGTACTTC CASSLSGPGFYEQYF
TRBJ1-6 TRBV9 - - TGTGCCAGCAGCGGAGGGGGAGGGGGGAATAATTCACCCCTCCACTTT CASSGGGGGNNSPLHF
TRBJ2-7 TRBV3-1 - - TGTGCCAGCAGCCATTCCCCCTCCTCCTACGAGCAGTACTTC CASSHSPSSYEQYF
TRBJ2-1 TRBV7-9 - TRBD2 TGTGCCAGCAGCTCAGGACTAGGCTCCTACAATGAGCAGTTCTTC CASSSGLGSYNEQFF
TRBJ2-7 TRBV20-1 - - TGCAGTGCTAGCGGGACACCTTCCTACGAGCAGTACTTC CSASGTPSYEQYF
TRBJ1-5 TRBV20-1 - TRBD1 TGCAGTGCTTCTGACAGGGGACGGCAGCCCCAGCATTTT CSASDRGRQPQHF
TRBJ2-7 TRBV20-1 - - TGCAGTGCTAGACCGAGGGGCGGCAATCACGAAATCTACGAGCAGTACTTC CSARPRGGNHEIYEQYF
TRBJ2-7 TRBV20-1 - - TGCAGTGCTACGCAGGACACCTACGAGCAGTACTTC CSATQDTYEQYF
TRBJ1-1 TRBV25-1 - - TGTGCCAGCAGAAAAGGGGCGGTCACTGAAGCTTTCTTT CASRKGAVTEAFF
TRBJ2-3 TRBV2 - TRBD2 TGTGCCAGCGGGGTACTAGCGGATACCACAGATACGCAGTATTTT CASGVLADTTDTQYF
TRBJ1-2 TRBV27 - - TGTGCCAGCAGTTTATTCGGCACCAACTATGGCTACACCTTC CASSLFGTNYGYTF
TRBJ2-4 TRBV29-1 - - TGCAGCGTTGCAGGGCCTCTAGCCAAAAACATTCAGTACTTC CSVAGPLAKNIQYF
TRBJ2-2 TRBV29-1 - TRBD2 TGCAGCGTCCTCGGACTAGCGGGAGGAAGGACCGGGGAGCTGTTTTTT CSVLGLAGGRTGELFF
TRBJ2-1 TRBV9 - - TGTGCCAGCAGCCCAGGAAACAATGAGCAGTTCTTC CASSPGNNEQFF
TRBJ2-5 TRBV2 - TRBD2 TGTGCCAGCGAGAGTAGCGGGGTAGCGCCTCCCTACCTGCAAGAGACCCAGTACTTC CASESSGVAPPYLQETQYF
TRBJ1-1 TRBV7-2 - - TGTGCCAGCAGCGAGAGCAGGTGGAACACTGAAGCTTTCTTT CASSESRWNTEAFF
TRBJ2-1 TRBV13 - TRBD2 TGTGCCAGCAGCGGGGCGGGGGGGAATGAGCAGTTCTTC CASSGAGGNEQFF
TRBJ2-2 TRBV29-1 - - TGCAGCGGGCGATCCGGGGGGAACACCGGGGAGCTGTTTTTT CSGRSGGNTGELFF
TRBJ2-2 TRBV5-6 - - TGTGCCAGCAGCTTGGTTCCTACCGGGGAGCTGTTTTTT CASSLVPTGELFF
TRBJ1-3 TRBV20-1 - - TGCAGTGCTAGATTTCCCTCTGGAAACACCATATATTTT CSARFPSGNTIYF
TRBJ2-5 TRBV3-1 - - TGTGCCAGCAGCCAAGGGAAGGGCGCGGGGGAGACCCAGTACTTC CASSQGKGAGETQYF
TRBJ2-5 TRBV4-3 - - TGCGCCAGCAGCCAAGAAGATAGCTCTGAACAAGAGACCCAGTACTTC CASSQEDSSEQETQYF
TRBJ2-7 TRBV13 once - TGTGCCAGCAGCTTAGGACAGTACTACGAGCAGTACTTC CASSLGQYYEQYF
TRBJ2-1 TRBV9 - - TGTGCCAGCGGTACGTACAATGAGCAGTTCTTC CASGTYNEQFF
TRBJ1-6 TRBV4-3 once - TGCGCCAGCAGCCAAGAGTCGGGGACTTCACCCCTCCACTTT CASSQESGTSPLHF
TRBJ2-7 TRBV29-1 - - TGCAGCGTTGGGAAGGACAGATCCTACGAGCAGTACTTC CSVGKDRSYEQYF